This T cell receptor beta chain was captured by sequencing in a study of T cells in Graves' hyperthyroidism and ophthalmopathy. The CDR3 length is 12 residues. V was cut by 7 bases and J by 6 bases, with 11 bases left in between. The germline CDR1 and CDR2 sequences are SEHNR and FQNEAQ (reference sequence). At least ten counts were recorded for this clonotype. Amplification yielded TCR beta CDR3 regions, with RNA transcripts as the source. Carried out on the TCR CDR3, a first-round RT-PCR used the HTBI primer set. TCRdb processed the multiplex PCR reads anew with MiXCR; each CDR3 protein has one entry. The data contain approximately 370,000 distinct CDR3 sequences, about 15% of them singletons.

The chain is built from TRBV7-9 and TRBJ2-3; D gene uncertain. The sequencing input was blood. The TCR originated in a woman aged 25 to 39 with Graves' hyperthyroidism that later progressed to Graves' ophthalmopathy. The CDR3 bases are TGTGCCAGCACCACACTGGGGGATACGCAGTATTTT. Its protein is CASTTLGDTQYF.